The rows below give T cell receptor beta chains drawn from one sample of a study of cytomegalovirus exposure and HLA in healthy donors. Generated by immunoSEQ multiplex PCR, the TCRdb table keeps only in-frame clones and is missing some. In the table there are under 150,000 clones, about 80% of which are singletons. The sample taken for sequencing was PBMCs. The receptors shown here come from a woman aged 25 to 39 in good health and CMV-seropositive. Each CDR3 is given with its conserved first and last residue. D genes are given only for firm matches. Where a row states a size, it is once, few, many or the class of an expanded clone; other rows omit it.

D: TRBD2; J: TRBJ2-1; V: TRBV19; size: .; CDR3: CASSITSGKAYNEQFF; DNA: TGTGCCAGTAGTATAACTAGCGGGAAAGCCTACAATGAGCAGTTCTTC
D: TRBD1; J: TRBJ2-3; V: TRBV19; size: .; CDR3: CASSSDRATDTQYF; DNA: TGTGCCAGTAGTTCGGACAGGGCGACAGATACGCAGTATTTT
D: TRBD1; J: TRBJ2-7; V: TRBV7-8; size: few; CDR3: CASSLAGQDRRSYEQYF; DNA: TGTGCCAGCAGCTTAGCGGGCCAGGACAGGCGGTCCTACGAGCAGTACTTC
D: TRBD1; J: TRBJ2-3; V: TRBV12-5; size: .; CDR3: CASGLTRDRSFSILDTQYF; DNA: TGTGCTAGTGGTTTGACCCGGGACAGGTCCTTTAGCATTTTAGATACGCAGTATTTT
D: .; J: TRBJ2-1; V: TRBV10-1; size: .; CDR3: CASSEPGVTLNEQFF; DNA: TGCGCCAGCAGTGAGCCGGGGGTAACCCTCAATGAGCAGTTCTTC
D: TRBD2; J: TRBJ2-7; V: TRBV29-1; size: .; CDR3: CSVGLLAESGEQYF; DNA: TGCAGCGTTGGGTTACTAGCGGAGTCGGGAGAGCAGTACTTC
D: TRBD1; J: TRBJ1-1; V: TRBV6-1; size: .; CDR3: CATETGAYTEAFF; DNA: TGTGCCACCGAAACAGGGGCGTACACTGAAGCTTTCTTT
D: .; J: TRBJ2-7; V: TRBV6-5; size: .; CDR3: CASSYYRGNEQYF; DNA: TGTGCCAGCAGTTACTATAGGGGTAACGAGCAGTACTTC
D: TRBD2; J: TRBJ2-5; V: TRBV7-9; size: few; CDR3: CASSSSGGETQYF; DNA: TGTGCCAGCAGCTCTAGCGGGGGGGAGACCCAGTACTTC
D: .; J: TRBJ1-4; V: TRBV7-9; size: once; CDR3: CASSGRDLTNEKLFF; DNA: TGTGCCAGCAGCGGCAGGGATCTGACTAATGAAAAACTGTTTTTT
D: TRBD2; J: TRBJ2-3; V: TRBV5-1; size: once; CDR3: CASSSFSLSGRGDTDTQYF; DNA: TGCGCCAGCAGCTCGTTCTCACTTAGCGGGCGGGGTGACACAGATACGCAGTATTTT
D: TRBD1; J: TRBJ2-7; V: TRBV14; size: few; CDR3: CASSPRDRTYEQYF; DNA: TGTGCCAGCAGCCCCCGGGACAGAACCTACGAGCAGTACTTC
D: TRBD1; J: TRBJ1-1; V: TRBV2; size: .; CDR3: CASSQRVQGADAFF; DNA: TGTGCCAGCAGTCAAAGGGTGCAGGGGGCCGACGCTTTCTTT
D: TRBD1; J: TRBJ1-5; V: TRBV27; size: .; CDR3: CASSLSPNRGNQPQHF; DNA: TGTGCCAGCAGTTTAAGCCCTAACAGGGGAAATCAGCCCCAGCATTTT
D: TRBD2; J: TRBJ2-7; V: TRBV27; size: once; CDR3: CASGGTRGYEQYF; DNA: TGTGCCAGCGGCGGGACTAGGGGTTACGAGCAGTACTTC
D: TRBD1; J: TRBJ1-2; V: TRBV2; size: .; CDR3: CASSLQGAWDGYTF; DNA: TGTGCCAGTAGCTTACAGGGGGCGTGGGATGGCTACACCTTC
D: TRBD2; J: TRBJ2-1; V: TRBV4-1; size: few; CDR3: CASSQGWTSGYNEQFF; DNA: TGCGCCAGCAGCCAGGGCTGGACTAGCGGCTACAATGAGCAGTTCTTC
D: TRBD2; J: TRBJ2-3; V: TRBV5-1; size: .; CDR3: CASSSGTSEADTQYF; DNA: TGCGCCAGCAGCTCCGGGACTAGCGAGGCAGATACGCAGTATTTT
D: .; J: TRBJ2-7; V: TRBV11-3; size: few; CDR3: CASSYTGTIGREQYF; DNA: TGTGCCAGCAGCTACACCGGGACAATCGGTCGCGAGCAGTACTTC
D: TRBD2; J: TRBJ2-7; V: TRBV6-1; size: .; CDR3: CASSVTSGSHEQYF; DNA: TGTGCCAGCAGTGTCACTAGCGGGAGCCACGAGCAGTACTTC
D: .; J: TRBJ1-2; V: TRBV29-1; size: few; CDR3: CSGWMGLMGYTF; DNA: TGCAGCGGCTGGATGGGACTTATGGGCTACACCTTC
D: .; J: TRBJ1-1; V: TRBV5-1; size: .; CDR3: CASSLGGAGSGEAFF; DNA: TGCGCCAGCAGCTTAGGTGGGGCTGGTTCAGGTGAAGCTTTCTTT
D: .; J: TRBJ2-3; V: TRBV5-1; size: .; CDR3: CASSAGTGLDTQYF; DNA: TGCGCCAGCAGCGCGGGTACAGGGTTAGATACGCAGTATTTT